This T cell receptor beta chain was profiled in a study of graft-versus-host responses after intestinal transplantation. Study-wide findings and caveats: GvH clones surfaced in recipient marrow, some emerging earlier in ileum or blood.

Sequenced by immunoSEQ multiplex PCR; TCRdb stores in-frame clones only, minus some. The data contain roughly 120,000 clones, just over 90% of them seen just once; the ten biggest clones take up around 0.49%. Worth noting for this clone: What it binds is not known.

Sequences were derived from unstimulated CD8+ T cells sorted from spleen or lymph node cells, sampled before intestinal transplant. This receptor was obtained from a human donor who received an intestinal transplant.

CDR3 amino acids: CASSPGTVSYNEQFF. The CDR3 DNA reads TGTGCCAGCTCACCCGGGACAGTCTCCTACAATGAGCAGTTCTTC. The chain joins TRBV18 to TRBJ2-1, with 7 bases lining up with TRBD1. Germline V gene data show CDR1 as KGHSH and CDR2 as LQKENI. The V and J ends lost 3 bases and 0 bases, in that order; junction bases with no gene match: 2. The CDR3 extends over 15 amino acids. Variable domain in full (rest from reference TRBV18 and TRBJ2-1): NAGVMQNPRHLVRRRGQEARLRCSPMKGHSHVYWYRQLPEEGLKFMVYLQKENIIDESGMPKERFSAEFPKEGPSILRIQQVVRGDSAAYFCASSPGTVSYNEQFFGPGTRLTVL.